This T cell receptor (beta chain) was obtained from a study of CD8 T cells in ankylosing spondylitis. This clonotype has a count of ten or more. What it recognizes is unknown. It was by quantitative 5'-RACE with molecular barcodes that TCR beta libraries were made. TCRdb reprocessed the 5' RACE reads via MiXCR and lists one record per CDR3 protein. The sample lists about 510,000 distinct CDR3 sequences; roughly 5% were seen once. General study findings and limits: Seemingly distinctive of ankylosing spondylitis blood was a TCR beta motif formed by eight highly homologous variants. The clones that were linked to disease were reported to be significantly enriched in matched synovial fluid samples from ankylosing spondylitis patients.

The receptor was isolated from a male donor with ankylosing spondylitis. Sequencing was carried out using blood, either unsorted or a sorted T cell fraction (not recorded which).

CDR3 amino acids: CASSQDRVAGVYEQYF. CDR3 in DNA: TGCGCCAGCAGCCAAGATCGGGTAGCGGGAGTCTACGAGCAGTACTTC. J is TRBJ2-7 and V is TRBV4-3; 9 nucleotides align to TRBD2. This CDR3 comprises 16 residues. V gave up 0 bases and J gave up 3 bases; unmatched junction bases: 6. The germline CDR1 and CDR2 sequences are LGHNA and YSLEER.